The 27 T cell receptor beta chains in this list originate from one sample, sequenced in a study of blood T cell repertoires in COVID-19. TCRdb's table, derived via immunoSEQ multiplex PCR, lists solely in-frame clones and lacks some. The sample contains some 110,000 clones, approximately 80% of which appear only once. Material for sequencing was peripheral blood. These receptors were obtained from a woman aged 80 or older with active or convalescent COVID-19.

There are a few counts of this clone. In DNA, the CDR3 is TGTGCCAGCCGATTCGAACCCAGCGGGAGTGAAGAGCAGTACTTC. It is translated as CASRFEPSGSEEQYF. The chain links TRBV7-2 to TRBJ2-7, with 8 bases fitting TRBD2. Germline V gene lookup returns CDR1 SGHTA and CDR2 FQGNSA. V lost 8 bases and J lost 7; bases outside the gene matches: 16. This CDR3 region has 15 residues.

The chain links TRBV7-8 to TRBJ1-1; D perhaps matches TRBD1 (6 bases). V was trimmed by 4 bases and J by 0 bases, leaving 15 bases between them. Germline loops: CDR1 SGHVS, CDR2 FQNEAQ. This CDR3 is 16 amino acids long. CDR3 DNA: TGTGCCAGCAGCTCGATGGGACACCTCATGAACACTGAAGCTTTCTTT. This translates into CASSSMGHLMNTEAFF.

The chain uses TRBV7-2 and TRBJ1-2; 11 bases align to TRBD1. The V gene's germline CDR1 is SGHTA and CDR2 FQGNSA. The CDR3 totals 14 residues. V lost 8 bases, J lost 2 bases, and 4 bases stayed unmatched. The CDR3 nucleotides read TGTGCCAGCGGCCGGGACAGGGGGAACTATGGCTACACCTTC. It specifies CASGRDRGNYGYTF.

The rearrangement uses TRBV27 and TRBJ2-5, with 13 nucleotides matching TRBD2. The CDR3 loop spans 15 amino acids. Germline CDR1 reads MNHEY; CDR2 reads SMNVEV (reference sequence). The junction had 5 bases not matched to a gene; V was cut back by 6 bases and J by 4 bases. The CDR3 sequence is CASRGLAGAAETQYF. The CDR3 bases are TGTGCCAGCAGAGGACTAGCGGGAGCCGCAGAGACCCAGTACTTC.

The chain carries TRBV14 and TRBJ1-4; D not certain. V dropped 5 bases and J dropped 3 bases, with 13 bases sitting between them. The V gene's germline CDR1 is SGHDN and CDR2 FVKESK. The CDR3 runs 15 residues. The CDR3 region is CASSSYTGANEKLFF. The CDR3 DNA follows: TGTGCCAGCAGCTCGTATACCGGGGCTAATGAAAAACTGTTTTTT.

The V gene is TRBV28, the J gene TRBJ1-6; D ambiguous. This CDR3 has 14 amino acids. V was cut by 6 bases and J by 5 bases, with 11 bases left in between. From germline, CDR1 is MDHEN and CDR2 SYDVKM. The CDR3 DNA is TGTGCCAGCAGCACACCAAACGATAATTCACCCCTCCACTTT. Residues: CASSTPNDNSPLHF.

In regard to this clone: This specimen includes other DNA sequences encoding the same CDR3. The gene calls are TRBV27 and TRBJ2-7; a possible D gene is TRBD2 (6 bases). The CDR3 loop spans 13 amino acids. The germline V gene encodes CDR1 MNHEY and CDR2 SMNVEV (reference sequence). Trimming took off 3 bases at V and 3 bases at J, with 9 bases between the two ends. The CDR3 DNA is TGTGCCAGCAGTTTGGGACTGAACTACGAGCAGTACTTC. This codes for CASSLGLNYEQYF.

CDR3 region: CASSFLPSDNSPLHF. The CDR3 DNA sequence: TGTGCCAGCAGCTTCCTCCCTTCAGATAATTCACCCCTCCACTTT. This rearrangement joins TRBV11-2 to TRBJ1-6; D ambiguous. Germline V gene data show CDR1 as SGHAT and CDR2 as FQNNGV. Trimming shortened V by 3 bases and J by 5 bases, and 11 bases separated the two germline ends. The CDR3 is 15 amino acids.

V and J are TRBV6-6 and TRBJ2-2, with a possible D match to TRBD2 (6 bases). V was trimmed by 6 bases and J by 5 bases, leaving 25 bases between them. The germline CDR1 and CDR2 sequences are MNHNY and SVGAGI (reference sequence). CDR3 length equals 18 residues. CDR3 region: CASSRYTLNSGNTGELFF. For the CDR3, the DNA is TGTGCCAGCAGCCGATACACCCTAAATAGCGGAAATACCGGGGAGCTGTTTTTT.

This chain connects TRBV9 to TRBJ1-4; TRBD1 matches 9 bases. From germline, CDR1 is SGDLS and CDR2 YYNGEE. The CDR3 is 15 residues long. The V and J ends lost 4 bases and 7 bases, in that order; junction bases with no gene match: 8. The chain's CDR3 is CASSTGTGRIEKLFF. DNA for the CDR3: TGTGCCAGCAGCACAGGGACAGGGAGAATTGAAAAACTGTTTTTT.

On this clone itself: This sample also contains other DNA sequences that code for the same CDR3. J is TRBJ2-7 and V is TRBV30; D uncertain. The CDR3 length is 12 residues. The V gene's germline CDR1 is GTSNPN and CDR2 SVGIG (reference sequence). V was shortened by 1 base and J by 3 bases, with 7 bases between the two germline ends. The CDR3 DNA follows: TGTGCCTGGAGTGCCTCTAGCTACGAGCAGTACTTC. It yields the protein CAWSASSYEQYF.

This clone has only a few counts. The chain joins TRBV11-1 to TRBJ1-5; possible D gene TRBD1, 6 bases. CDR1 and CDR2 from the germline V gene are SGHAT and FQDESV (reference sequence). Trimming took off 5 bases at V and 6 bases at J, with 11 bases between the two ends. The CDR3 sequence is 13 residues long. CDR3 nucleotides: TGTGCCAGCAGCGGACAACAGGGTCAGCCCCAGCATTTT. The encoded protein is CASSGQQGQPQHF.

V usage is TRBV27 and J usage is TRBJ1-1; D is unclear. V lost 3 bases to trimming and J lost 1 base, with 9 bases between them. This CDR3 has 14 amino acids. The V gene's germline CDR1 is MNHEY and CDR2 SMNVEV (reference sequence). CDR3 bases: TGTGCCAGCAGTTTTTCTCTGGCGAACACTGAAGCTTTCTTT. It yields the protein CASSFSLANTEAFF.

The chain combines TRBV7-9 with TRBJ2-1; D might be TRBD2 (6 bases). The CDR3 loop spans 16 amino acids. CDR1 is SEHNR and CDR2 is FQNEAQ in the germline V gene (reference sequence). V dropped 2 bases and J dropped 6 bases, with 17 bases sitting between them. Here the CDR3 reads CASSLISGEEGNEQFF. In nucleotides, the CDR3 is TGTGCCAGCAGCTTAATCTCGGGGGAGGAGGGCAATGAGCAGTTCTTC.

The chain carries TRBV4-1 and TRBJ1-2; perhaps TRBD1 as D (5 bases). Trimming cost V 0 bases and J 4 bases, with 12 bases left between them. The CDR3 totals 15 residues. Germline V gives CDR1 MGHRA, CDR2 YSYEKL. In DNA, the CDR3 is TGCGCCAGCAGCCAAGAGTATGACAGAGTCTATGGCTACACCTTC. Translating it yields CASSQEYDRVYGYTF.

The chain carries TRBV2 and TRBJ2-5, with a weak D call TRBD1 (6 bases). CDR1 and CDR2 from the germline V gene are SNHLY and FYNNEI. This CDR3 region has 16 residues. Trimming pared 7 bases from V and 5 bases from J, leaving 23 bases between. The chain's CDR3 is CASTLRRSGVGETQYF. The CDR3 coding sequence is TGTGCCAGCACCCTTAGGAGGTCAGGGGTGGGGGAGACCCAGTACTTC.

The chain recombines TRBV6-5 with TRBJ1-6; D gene ambiguous. The germline gives CDR1 MNHEY, CDR2 SVGAGI. The V end was cut by 6 bases, the J end by 7 bases, with 13 bases between. The CDR3 length is 14 residues. CDR3: CASRSGPGNSPLHF. CDR3 nucleotide sequence: TGTGCCAGCAGGTCTGGACCGGGGAATTCACCCCTCCACTTT.

The J gene is TRBJ1-5, the V gene TRBV2, with TRBD1 matching 7 bases. The V segment lost 3 bases and the J segment 5 bases; nucleotides outside the gene matches: 4. Germline V gene sequence: CDR1 SNHLY, CDR2 FYNNEI. This CDR3 region has 14 residues. As DNA, the CDR3 is TGTGCCAGCAGTGACAAGGGGGCTTATCAGCCCCAGCATTTT. Residues: CASSDKGAYQPQHF.

V usage is TRBV9 and J usage is TRBJ1-4; TRBD1 matches at 7 bases. CDR3 length: 15 residues. The trim removed 4 bases at V and 0 bases at J, leaving 3 bases unmatched. Germline CDR1 is SGDLS and CDR2 is YYNGEE. CDR3 bases: TGTGCCAGCAGCCCAGGGACAGCAACTAATGAAAAACTGTTTTTT. Translating gives CASSPGTATNEKLFF.

The chain employs TRBV5-6 and TRBJ2-3; 12 bases match TRBD2. This CDR3 has 16 residues. Losses at the gene ends were 2 bases for V and 7 bases for J; bases not matched to a gene: 8. From germline, CDR1 is SGHDT and CDR2 YYEEEE. The CDR3 DNA is TGTGCCAGCAGCTTTTTGACTAGCGGGGGAGTAAATACGCAGTATTTT. This gives the protein CASSFLTSGGVNTQYF. The full variable domain, completed using reference TRBV5-6 and TRBJ2-3, is DAGVTQSPTHLIKTRGQQVTLRCSPKSGHDTVSWYQQALGQGPQFIFQYYEEEERQRGNFPDRFSGHQFPNYSSELNVNALLLGDSALYLCASSFLTSGGVNTQYFGPGTRLTVL.

J is TRBJ1-2 and V is TRBV3-1 (or the pseudogene TRBV3-2); weak D call: TRBD1 (5 bases). The germline gives CDR1 LGHDT, CDR2 YNNKEL (reference sequence). The CDR3 length is 12 residues. Trimming pared 0 bases from V and 12 bases from J, leaving 11 bases between. DNA for the CDR3: TGTGCCAGCAGCCAAGATTCACAGGCGCACACCTTC. This encodes CASSQDSQAHTF.

The chain is built from TRBV6-5 and TRBJ1-2; D call uncertain. V shed 6 bases and J shed 1 base, with 9 bases lying between them. Germline V lookup: CDR1 MNHEY, CDR2 SVGAGI. This CDR3 contains 13 residues. Written as DNA, the CDR3 is TGTGCCAGCAGCGGCGGAATTAACTATGGCTACACCTTC. Translation gives CASSGGINYGYTF.

The chain carries TRBV28 and TRBJ1-2, with D perhaps TRBD1 (6 bases). Per germline, CDR1 MDHEN and CDR2 SYDVKM. V shed 6 bases and J shed 6 bases, with 17 bases lying between them. The CDR3 consists of 14 residues. The CDR3 DNA reads as TGTGCCAGCAGCCGGAGGCCGAACAGGGATGGCTACACCTTC. As protein: CASSRRPNRDGYTF.

The rearrangement uses TRBV5-1 and TRBJ2-7; 10 bases fit TRBD2. J lost 2 bases, V lost 0 bases, and 8 bases had no gene match. CDR3 length: 17 amino acids. Germline V gives CDR1 SGHRS, CDR2 YFSETQ. CDR3 coding DNA: TGCGCCAGCAGCTTGGGCCTAGCGGGGGCCGCCACCTACGAGCAGTACTTC. Amino acid sequence: CASSLGLAGAATYEQYF.

V is TRBV28 and J is TRBJ1-5; 8 bases are shared with TRBD1. This CDR3 region has 14 residues. Germline V lookup: CDR1 MDHEN, CDR2 SYDVKM. V dropped 6 bases and J dropped 7; count of bases not matched to a gene: 8. The DNA for the CDR3 is TGTGCCAGCAGGCCGGACAGGGAGGTACAGCCCCAGCATTTT. It specifies CASRPDREVQPQHF. Variable domain in full (rest from reference TRBV28 and TRBJ1-5): DVKVTQSSRYLVKRTGEKVFLECVQDMDHENMFWYRQDPGLGLRLIYFSYDVKMKEKGDIPEGYSVSREKKERFSLILESASTNQTSMYLCASRPDREVQPQHFGDGTRLSIL.

CDR3 region: CASSKKPSGGTYSTDTQYF. In DNA, the CDR3 is TGTGCCAGCAGCAAAAAACCTAGCGGGGGGACCTATAGCACAGATACGCAGTATTTT. The chain employs TRBV27 and TRBJ2-3; 11 nucleotides line up with TRBD2. Germline CDR1 MNHEY, CDR2 SMNVEV (reference sequence). This CDR3 comprises 19 residues. Trimming at V came to 6 bases and at J to 0 bases, leaving 14 bases not matched to a gene.

The rearrangement links TRBV9 to TRBJ1-4; unclear D gene. Per the germline V gene, CDR1 is SGDLS and CDR2 is YYNGEE. The CDR3 loop spans 14 amino acids. V lost 4 bases and J 8 bases, leaving 15 bases between the germline ends. CDR3 in DNA: TGTGCCAGCAGCCCCGGGGTCACTAGGGAAAAACTGTTTTTT. It encodes CASSPGVTREKLFF.